Detailed here is one T cell receptor beta chain. This receptor's antigen is unknown. The sample holds no much larger clone one base away, and base qualities are not on file. This record comes from a study of blood T cell repertoires in COVID-19 (dated by TCRdb to the early 2020s). Some background on the complete study: Samples covering the acute and convalescent phases of COVID-19 were provided by collaborators in the United States, Italy and Spain. The dataset comprised deeply sampled blood TCRbeta repertoires from subjects exposed to, actively infected with, or recovered from COVID-19. A de-identified subject ID, COVID-19 status, age in years and sex were almost always included in the sample metadata. Where HLA class I and class II types were available, the types were taken from metadata supplied by the sample provider, not from assay-based typing. Samples were obtained from the ongoing ImmuneRACE study (first 160 participants) and from 1,200 or so subjects provided by 6 global collaborators. The material from the prospective study consisted of cDNA or gDNA derived from T cells, B-cell-depleted T cells, or PBMCs. The repertoires were released in a freely available public database meant as a resource for research on the immune response to SARS-CoV-2.

From the germline V gene (reference sequence), CDR1 is LNHNV and CDR2 is YYDKDF. From V the trimming removes 0 bases and from J it removes 0 bases, while the gene matches leave 8 bases of the junction unaccounted for. The CDR3 numbers 19 residues from cysteine through phenylalanine. Just the 57-base CDR3 DNA is kept, in frame starting at base 1. General conclusions and limits of the study: How much clinical and demographic metadata was included differed by source and by participant, and the metadata was provided uncurated.

TCRbeta CDR3 regions were amplified from genomic DNA using the immunoSEQ Assay, a bias-controlled multiplex PCR. The study's processing was this. The number of nucleated cells in each sample was estimated from the amplification of reference gene primers within the assay. Sequence reads were collapsed and filtered to measure the absolute abundance of every unique TCRbeta CDR3 rearrangement. Productive Simpson clonality was computed per sample as the square root of Simpson's diversity index over productive rearrangements. TCRdb limited this immuneACCESS table to in-frame rearrangements with V and J called. A share of clones is missing; checked studies link under half to unresolved V genes, and the rest is unexplained. D and trimming were read from the DNA, whereas the V and J calls and clone size are those reported in that table. This sample lists under 200,000 clones; about 80% were detected once. The top ten clones comprise 7.8% of the sample.

One collaborating source in Seattle enrolled patients while the patients were actively infected and followed the patients over time throughout the course of disease. Each collaborating institution followed its own protocols to collect whole blood in K2EDTA tubes. For TCRbeta analysis, collaborators shipped samples as frozen whole blood, isolated PBMCs, or DNA extracted from either of those sample types. The receptor comes from a woman between 55 and 75 years old with COVID-19, enrolled during active disease. The specimen was peripheral blood. The rearrangement combines TRBV15 with TRBJ2-3; 11 bases in the junction line up with TRBD1. Here the CDR3 is given as CATSRDFGTGGFSTDTQYF. In nucleotides, the sequence is TGTGCCACCAGCAGAGACTTCGGGACAGGGGGATTTAGCACAGATACGCAGTATTTT.